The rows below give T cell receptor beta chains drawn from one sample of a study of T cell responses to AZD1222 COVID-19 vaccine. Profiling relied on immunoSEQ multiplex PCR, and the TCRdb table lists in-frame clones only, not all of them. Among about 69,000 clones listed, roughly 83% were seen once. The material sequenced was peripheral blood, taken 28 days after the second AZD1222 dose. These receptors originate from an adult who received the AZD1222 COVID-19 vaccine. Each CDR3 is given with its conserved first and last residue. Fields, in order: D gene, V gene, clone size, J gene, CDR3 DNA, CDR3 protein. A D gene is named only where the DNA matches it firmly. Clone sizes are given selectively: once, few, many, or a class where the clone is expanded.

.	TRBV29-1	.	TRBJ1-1	TGCAGCGTTGAAGATTTGGCAGTGAACACTGAAGCTTTCTTT	CSVEDLAVNTEAFF
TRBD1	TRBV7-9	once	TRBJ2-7	TGTGCCAGCAGTAACCGGGGACAGGGTTCCTACGAGCAGTACTTC	CASSNRGQGSYEQYF
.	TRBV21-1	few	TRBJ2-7	TGTGCCAGCAGCAAAGAGCGGGTCCCCTGGGTCGAGCAGTACTTC	CASSKERVPWVEQYF
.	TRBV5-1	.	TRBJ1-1	TGCGCCAGCAGCTTGTCGGGGACCACTGAAGCTTTCTTT	CASSLSGTTEAFF
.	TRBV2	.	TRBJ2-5	TGTGCCAGCGGAATGACAGAAGAGACCCAGTACTTC	CASGMTEETQYF
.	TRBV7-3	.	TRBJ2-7	TGTGCCAGCAGCCCTGGGAGGCTCCTGAGCTCCTACGAGCAGTACTTC	CASSPGRLLSSYEQYF
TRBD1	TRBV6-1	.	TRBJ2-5	TGTGCCAGCAGTGCTTCTCGGGACAGATTACAAGAGACCCAGTACTTC	CASSASRDRLQETQYF
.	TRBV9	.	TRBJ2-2	TGTGCCAGCAGCCTAACGGACAACACCGGGGAGCTGTTTTTT	CASSLTDNTGELFF
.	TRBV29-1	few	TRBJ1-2	TGCAGCGTTACCCGGGGATCTAACTATGGCTACACCTTC	CSVTRGSNYGYTF
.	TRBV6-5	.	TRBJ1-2	TGTGCCAGCAGTTACTCAACGTCGGGGAATGGCTACACCTTC	CASSYSTSGNGYTF